This paragraph covers one TCR beta chain sequence. The antigen remains unidentified. Sequencing used immunoSEQ multiplex PCR; TCRdb keeps in-frame clones, though not all of them. This sample has about 60,000 clones, with 85% to 90% found just once. The data belong to a study of T cells in localized non-small cell lung cancer. Study-level points and caveats: In uninvolved adjacent lung, T cell clonality reached its highest value, exceeding tumor. A median approximately 57 of the top 100 tumor clones appeared in adjacent lung. Blood T cell density predicted longer survival; adjacent-lung clonality, shorter.

The CDR3 length is 16 residues. CDR1 and CDR2 (germline): LGHNA, YNFKEQ. J was trimmed by 7 bases and V by 0 bases; bases with no gene match: 8. The source material was peripheral blood, sampled before any cancer treatment. The source of this sequence is a woman aged 40-70 years with stage I lung adenocarcinoma. The V call is TRBV4-2, the J call TRBJ1-5; 8 nucleotides align to TRBD1. Here the CDR3 DNA reads TGTGCCAGCAGCCAAGAGGCAGGGGGCGGCGGGCAGCCCCAGCATTTT. Residues: CASSQEAGGGGQPQHF.